The T cell receptor (beta chain) under discussion was sequenced for a study of OX40 agonist ivuxolimab in advanced cancers. Study at large: Patients assigned to dose escalation were diagnosed with hepatocellular carcinoma, melanoma, renal cell or head and neck cancer. Earlier treatment with anti-PD-1, anti-PD-L1 or anti-CTLA-4 was permitted, and over 35% had received some. The study's findings and limits: Relative to CD4+, CD8+ T cells held more expanded clones on average. At 0.1 to 3.0 mg/kg and by week 6, clonal expansion occurred in CD4+ and CD8+ blood T cells.

Germline values: CDR1 SSHAT, CDR2 FNYEAQ (reference sequence). CDR3 size: 15 residues. Profiled with immunoSEQ multiplex PCR; TCRdb holds only in-frame clones, not every one. The sample has 25,000 to 40,000 clones, around 87% seen once. Concerning this clone itself: The antigen is undetermined. One end of the junction is discordant with germline, which a read error may explain.

The rearrangement links TRBV7-7 to TRBJ2-5; TRBD2 aligns across 12 bases. The TCR was taken from an adult with an advanced solid tumor such as melanoma, head and neck, liver or kidney cancer. Here the sequenced sample was CD4+ or CD8+ T cells sorted from blood, taken in a trial of the OX40 agonist ivuxolimab. The CDR3 loop is CASSLALAGGETQYF. In DNA form, the CDR3 reads TGTGCTAGCAGCTTAGCTCTAGCGGGAGGGGAGACCCAGTACTTC. Combining the CDR3 with reference TRBV7-7 and TRBJ2-5 gives the whole variable domain GAGVSQSPRYKVTKRGQDVTLRCDPISSHATLYWYQQALGQGPEFLTYFNYEAQPDKSGLPSDRFSAERPEGSISTLTIQRTEQRDSAMYRCASSLALAGGETQYFGPGTRLLVL.